A single sample is the source of the 12 T cell receptor beta chains below, sequenced in a study of T cells of healthy individuals. TCRdb itself ran the 5' RACE reads through MiXCR, one entry per CDR3 protein. The sample has fewer than 90,000 distinct CDR3 sequences, more than 4.5% seen once. These TCRs come from a female donor in good health.

This clonotype appeared many times. The rearrangement joins TRBV7-2 to TRBJ1-1; D is possibly TRBD1 (6 bases). The V gene's germline CDR1 is SGHTA and CDR2 FQGNSA. The germline V and J ends were trimmed by 5 bases and 1 base, with 14 bases remaining between them. This CDR3 region has 15 residues. DNA for the CDR3: TGTGCCAGCAGCCCGGGGGGCGGTCCGAACACTGAAGCTTTCTTT. Protein sequence: CASSPGGGPNTEAFF.

The chain couples TRBV7-2 to TRBJ2-7, with 7 bases lining up with TRBD1. V lost 1 base to trimming and J lost 2 bases; unmatched junction nucleotides: 5. The V gene's germline CDR1 is SGHTA and CDR2 FQGNSA. The CDR3 runs to 15 residues. For the CDR3, the DNA is TGTGCCAGCAGCTTAGTACGGCAGGGGGCCTACGAGCAGTACTTC. This translates into CASSLVRQGAYEQYF.

This clonotype was found many times. The CDR3 nucleotides are TGCAGCGTTGATGTGGGGCAGGGAGACGAGCAGTACTTC. This sequence encodes CSVDVGQGDEQYF. This sequence joins TRBV29-1 and TRBJ2-7; D assignment may be TRBD1 or TRBD2 (5 bases each). This CDR3 spans 13 amino acids. CDR1 is SQVTM, CDR2 ANQGSEA, per germline. The V end was cut by 3 bases, the J end by 5 bases, with 14 bases between.

This rearrangement joins TRBV6-2 or TRBV6-3 to TRBJ1-4; tentative D call: TRBD1 (5 bases). The CDR3 extends over 16 amino acids. V dropped 2 bases and J dropped 12 bases, with 22 bases sitting between them. Germline lookup yields CDR1 MNHEY and CDR2 SVGEGT. The CDR3: CASSYRLGTRGEELFF. The DNA for the CDR3 is TGTGCCAGCAGTTACCGTTTGGGGACCCGTGGAGAAGAACTGTTTTTT.

The rearrangement joins TRBV7-9 to TRBJ2-5; 8 bases align to TRBD2. Trimming at V came to 3 bases and at J to 6 bases, leaving 27 bases not matched to a gene. CDR3 size: 21 residues. CDR1 is SEHNR and CDR2 is FQNEAQ in the germline V gene (reference sequence). CDR3 residues: CASSFSSAFRGGGPRGKTQYF. DNA for the CDR3: TGTGCCAGCAGCTTTTCATCGGCGTTTCGGGGGGGAGGCCCAAGGGGAAAGACCCAGTACTTC. Drawing the rest from reference TRBV7-9 and TRBJ2-5, the complete variable domain is DTGVSQNPRHKITKRGQNVTFRCDPISEHNRLYWYRQTLGQGPEFLTYFQNEAQLEKSRLLSDRFSAERPKGSFSTLEIQRTEQGDSAMYLCASSFSSAFRGGGPRGKTQYFGPGTRLLVL.

This clonotype was found a few times. This chain joins TRBV24-1 and TRBJ2-7; the match to TRBD2 covers 8 bases. Germline V gene sequence: CDR1 KGHDR, CDR2 SFDVKD. The V and J ends lost 4 bases and 2 bases, in that order; junction bases with no gene match: 15. The CDR3 runs to 18 residues. This CDR3 is CATSDLGLGLARTYEQYF. DNA of the CDR3: TGTGCCACCAGTGACCTGGGACTAGGATTAGCCCGGACCTACGAGCAGTACTTC.

This clonotype was detected ten times or more. The chain carries TRBV28 and TRBJ1-2, with D uncertain. V was trimmed by 6 bases and J by 8 bases, leaving 13 bases between them. Germline V CDR1 and CDR2: MDHEN, SYDVKM. There are 12 residues in the CDR3. The CDR3 bases are TGTGCCAGCAGGGGGATCTTAGGAGGCTACACCTTC. It encodes CASRGILGGYTF.

At least ten counts were recorded for this clonotype. J is TRBJ1-5 and V is TRBV10-3; 8 nucleotides match TRBD1. CDR3 size: 16 residues. Germline V lookup: CDR1 ENHRY, CDR2 SYGVKD. The J segment lost 2 bases and the V segment lost 0 bases, leaving 3 bases of the junction unmatched. The CDR3 DNA sequence: TGTGCCATCAGTGAGTCGACAGGGGTCGGCAATCAGCCCCAGCATTTT. It specifies CAISESTGVGNQPQHF.

The rearrangement links TRBV19 to TRBJ2-3; unclear D gene. The CDR3 spans 12 residues. V was clipped by 4 bases and J by 3 bases, with 5 bases between them. Germline CDR1 and CDR2: LNHDA and SQIVND (reference sequence). The CDR3, as DNA: TGTGCCAGTAGTACTCGAACAGATACGCAGTATTTT. The encoded protein is CASSTRTDTQYF.

This clonotype was observed a handful of times. This rearrangement joins TRBV28 to TRBJ1-5, with 7 bases identical to TRBD1. Germline-derived CDR1 and CDR2 are MDHEN and SYDVKM. Trimming cost V 5 bases and J 2 bases; bases outside gene matches: 6. The length of the CDR3 is 15 residues. The CDR3 loop reads CASSGAGGGNQPQHF. In nucleotides, the CDR3 is TGTGCCAGCAGTGGGGCAGGGGGAGGCAATCAGCCCCAGCATTTT.

The rearrangement joins TRBV6-1 to TRBJ2-3, with no clear D. Germline V gives CDR1 MNHNS, CDR2 SASEGT. The CDR3 spans 17 residues. V lost 1 base and J lost 3, with 17 bases in between. This CDR3 is CASSEGAVGTPTDTQYF. CDR3 DNA: TGTGCCAGCAGTGAAGGGGCCGTGGGCACCCCAACAGATACGCAGTATTTT.

This clonotype was picked up a small number of times. The chain joins TRBV6-5 to TRBJ1-4, with no clear D. V was clipped by 2 bases and J by 0 bases, with 4 bases between them. CDR3 size: 14 residues. The germline V gene has CDR1 MNHEY and CDR2 SVGAGI. The CDR3 spells CASSYGSTNEKLFF. CDR3 nucleotide sequence: TGTGCCAGCAGTTACGGGTCAACTAATGAAAAACTGTTTTTT.